This TCR beta chain was recovered during a study of Ad26.COV2.S vaccination and SARS-CoV-2 variants. Study conclusions and caveats: Placebo recipients and vaccine recipients were similar in non-spike TCR breadth.

Noted treatment: approximately 18 received Ad26.COV2.S at low or high dose, single or two shots; roughly five received placebo; per-sample allocation not given. Samples came from day 63 after the first vaccine or placebo injection. On this clone itself: Antigen: not known.

TCRdb keeps only in-frame clones here, not all; method: immunoSEQ multiplex PCR. Here the sample spans some 390,000 clones, 70% to 90% being singletons. V dropped 5 bases and J dropped 6 bases, with 9 bases sitting between them. There are 12 residues in the CDR3. This chain joins TRBV12-3 or TRBV12-4 and TRBJ2-3; D uncertain. Sequencing used peripheral blood, obtained in a trial of Ad26.COV2.S vaccine versus placebo. The sequence derives from a person between 18 and 65 years old who received the Ad26.COV2.S COVID-19 vaccine or a placebo. The CDR3 here is CASSHSPDTQYF. CDR3 DNA sequence: TGTGCCAGCAGTCACTCCCCCGATACGCAGTATTTT.